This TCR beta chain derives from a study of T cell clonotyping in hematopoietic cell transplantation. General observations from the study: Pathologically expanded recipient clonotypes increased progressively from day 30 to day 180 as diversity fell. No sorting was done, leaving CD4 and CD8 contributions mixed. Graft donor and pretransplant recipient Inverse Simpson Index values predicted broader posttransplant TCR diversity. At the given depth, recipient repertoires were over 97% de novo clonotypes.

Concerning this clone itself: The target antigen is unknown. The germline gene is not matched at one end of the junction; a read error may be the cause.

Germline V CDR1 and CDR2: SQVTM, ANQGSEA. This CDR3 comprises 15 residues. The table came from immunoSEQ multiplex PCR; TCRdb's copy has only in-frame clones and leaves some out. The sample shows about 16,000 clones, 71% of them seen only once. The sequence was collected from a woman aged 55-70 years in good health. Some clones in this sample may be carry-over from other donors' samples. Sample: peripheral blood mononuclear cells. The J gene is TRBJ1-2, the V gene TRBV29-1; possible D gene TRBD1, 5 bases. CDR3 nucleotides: TGCAGCTTTGAAGCCGGGGACGGACCCTCCGATGGCTACACCTTC. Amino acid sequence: CSFEAGDGPSDGYTF.